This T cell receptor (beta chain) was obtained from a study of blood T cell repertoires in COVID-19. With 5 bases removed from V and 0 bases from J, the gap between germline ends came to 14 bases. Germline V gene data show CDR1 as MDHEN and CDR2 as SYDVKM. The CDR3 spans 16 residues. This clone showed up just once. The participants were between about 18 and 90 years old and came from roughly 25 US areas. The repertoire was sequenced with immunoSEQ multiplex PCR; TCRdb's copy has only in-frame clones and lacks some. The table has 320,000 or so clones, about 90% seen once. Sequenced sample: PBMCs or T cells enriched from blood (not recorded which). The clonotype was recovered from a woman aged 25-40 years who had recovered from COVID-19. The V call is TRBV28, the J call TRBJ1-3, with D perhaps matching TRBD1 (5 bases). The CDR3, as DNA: TGTGCCAGCAGTCCTAGCGGGACCAGCTCTGGAAACACCATATATTTT. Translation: CASSPSGTSSGNTIYF. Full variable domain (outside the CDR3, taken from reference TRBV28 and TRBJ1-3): DVKVTQSSRYLVKRTGEKVFLECVQDMDHENMFWYRQDPGLGLRLIYFSYDVKMKEKGDIPEGYSVSREKKERFSLILESASTNQTSMYLCASSPSGTSSGNTIYFGEGSWLTVV.